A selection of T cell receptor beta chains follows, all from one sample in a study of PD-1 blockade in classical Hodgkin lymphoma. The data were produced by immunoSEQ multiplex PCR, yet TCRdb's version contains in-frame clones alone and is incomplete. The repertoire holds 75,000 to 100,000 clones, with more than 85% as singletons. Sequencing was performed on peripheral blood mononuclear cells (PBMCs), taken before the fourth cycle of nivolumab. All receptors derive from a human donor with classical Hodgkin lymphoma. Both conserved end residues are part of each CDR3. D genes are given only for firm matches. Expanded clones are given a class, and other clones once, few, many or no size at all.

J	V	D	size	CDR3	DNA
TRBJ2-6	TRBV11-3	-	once	CASSYTGRYSGANVLTF	TGTGCCAGCAGCTACACTGGACGGTACTCTGGGGCCAACGTCCTGACTTTC
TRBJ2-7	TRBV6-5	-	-	CASSYGQGHGEQYF	TGTGCCAGCAGTTACGGGCAGGGGCATGGCGAGCAGTACTTC
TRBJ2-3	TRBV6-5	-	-	CAAAGLSEGTDTQYF	TGTGCCGCCGCAGGGCTATCAGAGGGCACAGATACGCAGTATTTT
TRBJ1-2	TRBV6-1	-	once	CASSDTDSYGYTF	TGTGCCAGCAGCGATACGGACAGCTATGGCTACACCTTC
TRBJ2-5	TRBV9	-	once	CASSVLGEETQYF	TGTGCCAGCAGCGTGTTAGGGGAAGAGACCCAGTACTTC
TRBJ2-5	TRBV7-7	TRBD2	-	CASSPRLAGAEETQYF	TGTGCCAGCAGCCCCAGACTAGCGGGAGCGGAGGAGACCCAGTACTTC
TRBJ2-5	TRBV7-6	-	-	CASSLGPGPRETQYF	TGTGCCAGCAGCTTAGGGCCCGGGCCCCGAGAGACCCAGTACTTC
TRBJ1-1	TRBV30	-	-	CAWGTEGVAFF	TGTGCCTGGGGAACGGAGGGGGTAGCTTTCTTT
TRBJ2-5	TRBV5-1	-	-	CASTFAQLQETQYF	TGCGCCAGCACCTTCGCCCAGCTCCAAGAGACCCAGTACTTC
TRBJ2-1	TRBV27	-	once	CASGAIQNEQFF	TGTGCCAGCGGCGCTATACAGAATGAGCAGTTCTTC
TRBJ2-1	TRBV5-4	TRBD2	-	CASSPSGSVTEQFF	TGTGCCAGCAGCCCTAGCGGGAGTGTCACTGAGCAGTTCTTC
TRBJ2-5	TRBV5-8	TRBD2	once	CASSLVAGARETQYF	TGTGCCAGCAGCCTGGTAGCGGGAGCTAGGGAGACCCAGTACTTC